This paragraph covers one T cell receptor beta chain sequence. This sample is drawn from a study of shared clonotypes between healthy human individuals. This CDR3 spans 17 amino acids. Trimming at V came to 6 bases and at J to 1 base, leaving 14 bases not matched to a gene. Germline CDR1 SNHLY, CDR2 FYNNEI. Clones were sequenced by immunoSEQ multiplex PCR, and TCRdb holds only the in-frame ones, with some missing. The repertoire has more than 1 million clones, about 84% of them found once; the top ten carry 0.5% to 0.6%. Sequencing used memory CD4+ T cells from PBMCs. Stated subset: CD45RA-negative fraction. The clonotype was recovered from a man aged 18 to 29 in good health. Some clones in this sample may be carry-over from other donors' samples. V usage is TRBV2 and J usage is TRBJ1-2; 7 bases are a match to TRBD1. This CDR3 reads CASSLGQSVYLNYGYTF. CDR3 sequence (DNA): TGTGCCAGCAGCCTGGGACAGTCAGTCTATCTTAACTATGGCTACACCTTC.